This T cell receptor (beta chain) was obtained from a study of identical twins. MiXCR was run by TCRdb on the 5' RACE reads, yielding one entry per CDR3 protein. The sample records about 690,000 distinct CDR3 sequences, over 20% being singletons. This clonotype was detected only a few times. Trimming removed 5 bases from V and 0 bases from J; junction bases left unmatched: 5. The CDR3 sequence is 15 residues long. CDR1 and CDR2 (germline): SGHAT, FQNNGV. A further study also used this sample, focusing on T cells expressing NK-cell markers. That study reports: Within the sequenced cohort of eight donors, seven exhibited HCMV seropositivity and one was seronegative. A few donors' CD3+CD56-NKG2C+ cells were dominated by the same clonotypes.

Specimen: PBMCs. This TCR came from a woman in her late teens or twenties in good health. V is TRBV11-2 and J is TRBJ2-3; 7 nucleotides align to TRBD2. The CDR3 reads CASSLSGDSTDTQYF. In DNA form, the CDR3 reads TGTGCCAGCAGCCTGAGCGGGGATAGCACAGATACGCAGTATTTT.